This TCR beta chain appears in the sequencing data of a study of control samples from healthy donors and cancer patients. Sequencing was performed with immunoSEQ multiplex PCR; in TCRdb, only in-frame clones are kept and a portion is missing. Among tens of thousands of clones listed, around 90% were seen once. The specimen sequenced was PBMCs. The TCR sequence derives from a woman in her forties or fifties with colorectal cancer.

CDR3 in DNA: TGTGCCAGCAGTGAATGGGGGGAGAACTACACCTTC. It specifies CASSEWGENYTF. The V call is TRBV25-1, the J call TRBJ1-2; TRBD1 is a possible D gene (5 bases). Trimming took 1 base from V and 10 from J, leaving 10 bases between them. Germline lookup yields CDR1 MGHDK and CDR2 SYGVNS. This CDR3 is built from 12 residues.